The 3 T cell receptor beta chains reported below all come from one sample, sequenced in a study of OX40 agonist ivuxolimab in advanced cancers. Libraries were made using the immunoSEQ multiplex PCR assay. TCRdb provides this immuneACCESS table in a form limited to in-frame rearrangements. Some clones are lacking; in checked studies, under half of them reflect an unresolved V gene, and why the rest are absent is not known. Within this sample are 30,000 to 35,000 clones, with roughly 80% of them counted one time only. Less than 15% of the sample lies in the top ten. The sample here was CD4+ or CD8+ T cells sorted from blood, taken in a trial of the OX40 agonist ivuxolimab. Receptor source: an adult with an advanced solid tumor such as melanoma, head and neck, liver or kidney cancer.

This clone has only one observation. This sequence joins TRBV18 and TRBJ2-7, with 14 bases matching TRBD2. This CDR3 is 16 amino acids long. Germline CDR1 reads KGHSH; CDR2 reads LQKENI. V dropped 1 base and J dropped 5; count of bases not matched to a gene: 4. The DNA for the CDR3 is TGTGCCAGCTCACCACGGACTAGCGGGGGGAGTAACGAGCAGTACTTC. The encoded protein is CASSPRTSGGSNEQYF.

The rearrangement joins TRBV7-2 to TRBJ1-4; D is ambiguous. The V end lost 4 bases, the J end lost 0 bases, and 6 bases lay between the germline ends. CDR1 is SGHTA, CDR2 FQGNSA, per germline. This CDR3 contains 14 residues. The CDR3 sequence: CASSYKATNEKLFF. In DNA form, the CDR3 reads TGTGCCAGCAGCTACAAAGCAACTAATGAAAAACTGTTTTTT. Drawing the rest from reference TRBV7-2 and TRBJ1-4, the complete variable domain is GAGVSQSPSNKVTEKGKDVELRCDPISGHTALYWYRQSLGQGLEFLIYFQGNSAPDKSGLPSDRFSAERTGGSVSTLTIQRTQQEDSAVYLCASSYKATNEKLFFGSGTQLSVL.

This clone was seen more than once but under ten times. The rearrangement links TRBV5-6 to TRBJ2-7; TRBD2 agrees at 8 bases. The V gene end was trimmed by 4 bases and the J gene end by 2 bases; junction bases not matched to a gene: 11. Germline CDR1 SGHDT, CDR2 YYEEEE. This CDR3 is 16 amino acids long. CDR3 sequence (DNA): TGTGCCAGCAGCGGGATTAGCGGGGCTACAGCCTACGAGCAGTACTTC. Translating gives CASSGISGATAYEQYF.